The next 4 T cell receptor beta chains were all read from a single sample in a study of cytomegalovirus exposure and HLA in healthy donors. The PCR had 60 Vbeta and 13 Jbeta primers. The method was immunoSEQ multiplex PCR; TCRdb's version includes in-frame clones alone and lacks a portion of them. Of tens of thousands of clones listed, about 81% are singletons. Specimen: PBMCs. These TCRs come from a woman aged 40 to 50 in good health and CMV-seronegative.

The CDR3 reads CASSQDQARSYEQYF. As DNA, the CDR3 is TGCGCCAGCAGCCAAGATCAGGCCAGATCCTACGAGCAGTACTTC. The chain recombines TRBV4-3 with TRBJ2-7; D uncertain. The V end lost 0 bases, the J end lost 1 base, and 10 bases lay between the germline ends. This CDR3 comprises 15 residues. Germline CDR1 LGHNA, CDR2 YSLEER.

The rearrangement joins TRBV30 to TRBJ1-4; 7 bases are a match to TRBD1. V trimming: 6 bases; J trimming: 4 bases; junction bases outside the gene matches: 8. The germline gives CDR1 GTSNPN, CDR2 SVGIG (reference sequence). The CDR3 contains 14 residues. The CDR3 is CACLRRQGNEKLFF. CDR3 DNA sequence: TGTGCCTGCCTTCGTCGACAGGGTAATGAAAAACTGTTTTTT.

This sequence joins TRBV7-2 and TRBJ1-5; D is possibly TRBD1 (5 bases). The CDR3 spans 16 residues. Trimming took 3 bases from V and 4 from J, leaving 16 bases between them. The germline gives CDR1 SGHTA, CDR2 FQGNSA. CDR3 DNA: TGTGCCAGCAGCTTGGGGGACTTACTGGGAAATCAGCCCCAGCATTTT. This gives the protein CASSLGDLLGNQPQHF.

The V and J genes are TRBV16 and TRBJ2-1; TRBD1 matches 8 bases. CDR3 length: 16 residues. From germline, CDR1 is KGHSY and CDR2 FQNENV. V lost 4 bases and J lost 8; bases outside the gene matches: 13. The CDR3 coding sequence is TGTGCCAGCAGCCCTCTTACAGGGGCGGACAGGGATGAGCAGTTCTTC. It is translated as CASSPLTGADRDEQFF.